This passage covers 7 T cell receptor beta chains from one sample sequenced in a study of T-cell reconstitution after alpha-beta-depleted transplantation in children. Preparation of the TCRbeta library involved a method that used unique molecular identifiers. Using its own MiXCR run on the PCR reads, TCRdb lists one record per CDR3 protein. The sample has approximately 590,000 distinct CDR3 sequences; roughly 10% are singletons. Material: PBMCs from the stem cell graft donor, obtained from the stem cell graft. The receptors come from a human donor who donated a stem cell graft to a child with acute myeloid leukemia.

This clonotype came up many times. The chain is built from TRBV29-1 and TRBJ2-1, with D possibly matching TRBD2 (5 bases). Looked up from germline, CDR1 is SQVTM and CDR2 is ANQGSEA. The ends were cut back, 6 bases at V and 5 bases at J, with 14 bases in the middle. The CDR3 sequence is 13 residues long. Written as DNA, the CDR3 is TGCAGCGTCCGGGAAGCATGGGACAATGAGCAGTTCTTC. Translating it yields CSVREAWDNEQFF.

Regarding this clonotype: The conserved phenylalanine or tryptophan is not found at the CDR3 terminus, so this likely reflects a read error. The limits of the CDR3 on the DNA are not certain, so only TCRdb's listed CDR3 is given. The rearrangement uses TRBV24-1 and TRBJ1-4; TRBD1 is the table's D call and was not checked against the DNA. Germline V gene lookup returns CDR1 KGHDR and CDR2 SFDVKD. With termini counted, the CDR3 has 10 amino acids. This chain's CDR3 is CATRPGQGVS.

This clonotype has at least ten counts. The chain recombines TRBV6-5 with TRBJ2-7; TRBD1 is a possible D gene (6 bases). The germline V gene has CDR1 MNHEY and CDR2 SVGAGI. The CDR3 is 12 residues long. V lost 10 bases and J 4 bases, leaving 14 bases between the germline ends. CDR3 loop: CATKTGMYEQYF. As DNA, the CDR3 is TGTGCCACCAAGACAGGAATGTACGAGCAGTACTTC.

In this sample, this clonotype turned up a few times. The chain links TRBV5-8 to TRBJ2-5; perhaps TRBD2 as D (5 bases). Trimming stripped 1 base from V and 8 bases from J, with 15 bases between. The CDR3 has 14 residues. CDR1 SGHTS and CDR2 YDEGEE come from the germline V gene. CDR3 sequence reads: CASSLNGGERTQYF. CDR3 bases: TGTGCCAGCAGCTTGAACGGAGGAGAACGAACCCAGTACTTC.

The chain couples TRBV20-1 to TRBJ1-4, with D maybe TRBD1 (6 bases). The CDR3 runs 13 residues. V was trimmed by 5 bases and J by 1 base, leaving 8 bases between them. Germline V lookup: CDR1 DFQATT, CDR2 SNEGSKA (reference sequence). The CDR3 region is CSAGGQTNEKLFF. The DNA of the CDR3 is TGCAGTGCTGGGGGACAAACTAATGAAAAACTGTTTTTT.

Many counts were recorded for this clonotype. DNA for the CDR3: TGCGCCAGCAGCTATAGACAGGGTGGCTACGAGCAGTACTTC. Protein: CASSYRQGGYEQYF. The chain employs TRBV5-1 and TRBJ2-7; 7 positions match TRBD1. This CDR3 region has 14 residues. Trimming removed 3 bases from V and 3 bases from J; junction bases left unmatched: 6. Germline V lookup: CDR1 SGHRS, CDR2 YFSETQ. The full variable domain, with the rest looked up from reference TRBV5-1 and TRBJ2-7, is KAGVTQTPRYLIKTRGQQVTLSCSPISGHRSVSWYQQTPGQGLQFLFEYFSETQRNKGNFPGRFSGRQFSNSRSEMNVSTLELGDSALYLCASSYRQGGYEQYFGPGTRLTVT.

This clonotype has just a few counts. The chain combines TRBV10-3 with TRBJ1-5; TRBD1 agrees at 10 bases. This CDR3 spans 14 amino acids. Germline CDR1 and CDR2: ENHRY and SYGVKD. The junction had 2 bases not matched to a gene; V was cut back by 6 bases and J by 3 bases. DNA of the CDR3: TGTGCCATCAGAGGGACAGGGGACAATCAGCCCCAGCATTTT. It encodes CAIRGTGDNQPQHF.